The next 3 T cell receptor beta chains were all read from a single sample in a study of cytomegalovirus exposure and HLA in healthy donors. PCR employed 60 Vbeta and 13 Jbeta primers. TCRdb's copy holds only in-frame clones and misses some; the assay was immunoSEQ multiplex PCR. This sample has approximately 180,000 clones, with around four fifths found just once. Sequencing was carried out using PBMCs. Receptors originate from a woman between 50 and 59 years old in good health and CMV-seropositive.

The V call is TRBV11-2, the J call TRBJ1-6; TRBD1 agrees at 10 bases. Germline trimming cut 5 bases from V and 7 bases from J; bases unmatched to any gene: 5. Germline loops: CDR1 SGHAT, CDR2 FQNNGV. CDR3 size: 15 residues. The CDR3 loop is CASSPSGQGNSPLHF. In nucleotides, the CDR3 is TGTGCCAGCAGCCCCTCGGGACAGGGGAATTCACCCCTCCACTTT.

This clone showed up just once. CDR3: CASSVLRQGRGTEAFF. In nucleotides, the CDR3 is TGTGCCAGCAGCGTGCTAAGACAGGGTCGGGGAACTGAAGCTTTCTTT. J is TRBJ1-1 and V is TRBV7-9; 7 nucleotides line up with TRBD1. Germline CDR1 reads SEHNR; CDR2 reads FQNEAQ (reference sequence). V lost 5 bases, J lost 5 bases, and 14 bases stayed unmatched. CDR3 length: 16 residues.

The chain has TRBV4-2 and TRBJ2-2; 7 bases match TRBD1. Germline V gene data show CDR1 as LGHNA and CDR2 as YNFKEQ. CDR3 length: 16 amino acids. The J segment lost 6 bases and the V segment lost 1 base, leaving 8 bases of the junction unmatched. This CDR3 is CASSQAGTVIAGELFF. CDR3 sequence (DNA): TGTGCCAGCAGCCAAGCTGGGACAGTGATCGCCGGGGAGCTGTTTTTT.